The rows below give T cell receptor beta chains drawn from one sample of a study of low-dose radiotherapy and immunotherapy resistance in tumors. TCRdb recomputed calls from the reads with MiXCR, one row per CDR3 protein. The table shows under 90,000 distinct CDR3 sequences, with 15% to 20% occurring only once. The sample consisted of PBMCs, taken before treatment. All receptors derive from a male donor with prostate cancer. Both conserved end residues are part of each CDR3. The D gene is left open where the match is weak. Clone size is stated in some rows and not others, as once, few, many or a class when expanded.

>TRBV19|TRBJ2-1|once|TRBD1
TGTGCCAGTAAACCAGGGGGCCCTACGACCTCCAATGAGCAGTTCTTC
CASKPGGPTTSNEQFF
>TRBV3-1|TRBJ2-3|many|TRBD2
TGTGCCAGCAGCAAGGGACTAGCGGTTTCAGATACGCAGTATTTT
CASSKGLAVSDTQYF
>TRBV6-2/TRBV6-3|TRBJ2-5|many|.
TGTGCCAGCACCAAAGAAGGTGGTGGCCCGGGGACCCAGTACTTC
CASTKEGGGPGTQYF
>TRBV12-3/TRBV12-4|TRBJ2-2|.|.
TGTGCCAGCAGTTTTGGAGCCGGGGAGCTGTTTTTT
CASSFGAGELFF
>TRBV5-1|TRBJ2-7|many|.
TGCGCCAGCAGCCCCAGGGTTAGATCCTACGAGCAGTACTTC
CASSPRVRSYEQYF
>TRBV28|TRBJ2-2|.|.
TGTGCCAGCAGTTTGGGGGTCACCGGGGAGCTGTTTTTT
CASSLGVTGELFF
>TRBV10-3|TRBJ2-7|many|.
TGTGCCATCAGTTACGACAGTCCTCTAGCCTACGAGCAGTACTTC
CAISYDSPLAYEQYF
>TRBV6-2/TRBV6-3|TRBJ2-7|.|.
TGTGCCAGCAGGGACCCAGCCTCCTACGAGCAGTACTTC
CASRDPASYEQYF
>TRBV7-2|TRBJ2-5|.|TRBD2
TGTGCCAGCAGCTTAGCAGCGGGGGGCGTGAAGACCCAGTACTTC
CASSLAAGGVKTQYF
>TRBV19|TRBJ1-5|many|.
TGTGCCAGTAGTATAGTGGCTGGTGGGAAACAGCCCCAGCATTTT
CASSIVAGGKQPQHF
>TRBV2|TRBJ2-7|many|TRBD2
TGTGCCAGCAGAATAGCGGGCCCTTCCTACGAGCAGTACTTC
CASRIAGPSYEQYF
>TRBV19|TRBJ1-2|few|TRBD1
TGTGCCAGTAGTATAGGCCCTGGGGGACAGACGAACTATGGCTACACCTTC
CASSIGPGGQTNYGYTF
>TRBV5-5|TRBJ2-2|many|.
TGTGCCAGCAGCTTGGACCCCTATGGCGGGGAGCTGTTTTTT
CASSLDPYGGELFF
>TRBV6-2/TRBV6-3|TRBJ2-4|many|.
TGTGCCAGCAGGGACGACTTAGCCAAAAACATTCAGTACTTC
CASRDDLAKNIQYF
>TRBV2|TRBJ2-7|few|TRBD1
TGTGCCAGCAGGGGGACAGAACCTAGGATCTACGAGCAGTACTTC
CASRGTEPRIYEQYF
>TRBV19|TRBJ2-7|many|TRBD1
TGTGCCAGTAAGGGGGCGGACACCGATCATGAGCAGTACTTC
CASKGADTDHEQYF
>TRBV12-3/TRBV12-4|TRBJ2-3|many|TRBD1
TGTGCCAGCCGGACCGGGACAGGGGTGGCAGATACGCAGTATTTT
CASRTGTGVADTQYF
>TRBV15|TRBJ1-1|.|TRBD1
TGTGCCACCAGTAACAACAGGGGGGGCACTGAAGCTTTCTTT
CATSNNRGGTEAFF
>TRBV3-1|TRBJ1-1|.|.
TGTGCCAGCAGCCAAGGTTTCGGACTGATGAACACTGAAGCTTTCTTT
CASSQGFGLMNTEAFF
>TRBV11-2|TRBJ2-7|many|TRBD1
TGTGCCAGCAGCTTGCAGGGTGACAGGGGCGACGAGCAGTACTTC
CASSLQGDRGDEQYF
>TRBV5-1|TRBJ2-1|many|TRBD1
TGCGCCAGCAGCTTCCGGGACAGGAGGGGCAATGAGCAGTTCTTC
CASSFRDRRGNEQFF
>TRBV7-6|TRBJ2-7|many|.
TGTGCCAGCAGCCGGGGGTCAACTGGCGAGCAGTACTTC
CASSRGSTGEQYF
>TRBV2|TRBJ2-2|many|.
TGTGCCAGCCGCATTGGAGTGCTTACCGGGGAGCTGTTTTTT
CASRIGVLTGELFF
>TRBV5-5|TRBJ2-7|.|TRBD1
TGTGCCAGCAGCCGGGGCCCGGGACAGGGGGCCCACGAGCAGTACTTC
CASSRGPGQGAHEQYF
>TRBV6-6|TRBJ1-2|many|.
TGTGCCAGCAGTCCCGCGCAAATTAAACAGGGCCTATATGGCTACACCTTC
CASSPAQIKQGLYGYTF
>TRBV24-1|TRBJ2-1|many|TRBD2
TGTGCCACCAGTCTGGGGGGGGGCTACAATGAGCAGTTCTTC
CATSLGGGYNEQFF
>TRBV14|TRBJ2-5|.|.
TGTGCCAGCAGCCCGGCCAGCGTCCAAGAGACCCAGTACTTC
CASSPASVQETQYF
>TRBV2|TRBJ2-1|.|TRBD2
TGTGCCAGCAGTCCTCTGGCGGGGGGCGCCCGCAGGTTCTTC
CASSPLAGGARRFF
>TRBV7-8|TRBJ1-1|once|.
TGTGCCAGCAGCTCACAGGTAGACACTGAAGCTTTCTTT
CASSSQVDTEAFF
>TRBV12-3/TRBV12-4|TRBJ2-1|many|.
TGTGCCAGCAGTTTAGGGTATCGCAATGAGCAGTTCTTC
CASSLGYRNEQFF
>TRBV6-8|TRBJ1-6|few|.
TGTGCCAGCAGTTACAGAACCCCTGACCCCAGTTCACCCCTCCACTTT
CASSYRTPDPSSPLHF
>TRBV6-1|TRBJ2-3|many|TRBD2
TGTGCCAGCAGTCCCGGGACTAGCGGGGGGGCAAGTACGCAGTATTTT
CASSPGTSGGASTQYF
>TRBV4-2|TRBJ1-4|.|.
TGTGCCAGCAGCCTTCAGAAAGCTAATGAAAAACTGTTTTTT
CASSLQKANEKLFF
>TRBV3-1|TRBJ1-5|few|.
TGTGCCAGCAGCCTGGGAAGTGGTAGCAATCAGCCCCAGCATTTT
CASSLGSGSNQPQHF
>TRBV10-3|TRBJ2-7|many|TRBD1
TGTGCCATCAGGAAAGACCCGGGACAGGGGCCCGAGGAGCAGTACTTC
CAIRKDPGQGPEEQYF
>TRBV2|TRBJ2-7|many|TRBD2
TGTGCCGCGGGGGGGGGGGAGTACGAGCAGTACTTC
CAAGGGEYEQYF
>TRBV19|TRBJ1-1|many|TRBD1
TGTGCCAGTAGTATAGACCCACGGACAGGGAGGATGGACACTGAAGCTTTCTTT
CASSIDPRTGRMDTEAFF
>TRBV10-3|TRBJ1-1|many|.
TGTGCGAGTGAAGCGGGTGGAAACACTGAAGCTTTCTTT
CASEAGGNTEAFF
>TRBV29-1|TRBJ2-5|many|TRBD1
TGCAGCGTGATACTTCGGGACAGGGATCAAGAGACCCAGTACTTC
CSVILRDRDQETQYF
>TRBV21-1|TRBJ2-1|many|.
TGTGCCAGCAGCAAAGCGAAGGTCAGTGAGCAGTTCTTC
CASSKAKVSEQFF
>TRBV7-2|TRBJ2-3|many|.
TGTGCCAGCAGCTTCCGGGCGCCGGGAGGCACAGATACGCAGTATTTT
CASSFRAPGGTDTQYF
>TRBV29-1|TRBJ2-2|many|TRBD2
TGCAGCGTTGTCACTAGCGCCGGATTCACCGGGGAGCTGTTTTTT
CSVVTSAGFTGELFF
>TRBV3-1|TRBJ2-4|many|.
TGTGCCAGCAGCCAAGACGGGTTCGGGGGCGGACCGGTGGCCAAAAACATTCAGTACTTC
CASSQDGFGGGPVAKNIQYF
>TRBV6-2/TRBV6-3|TRBJ2-3|.|.
TGTGCCAGCAGTTTTCGTACTGGTTCGGATACGCAGTATTTT
CASSFRTGSDTQYF
>TRBV14|TRBJ1-4|many|TRBD1
TGTGCCAGCAGCCAAGGACAGGGTTTCGCTTTTTCCGATGAAAAACTGTTTTTT
CASSQGQGFAFSDEKLFF
>TRBV5-4|TRBJ2-3|many|TRBD2
TGTGCCAGCAGCTCTAGCGGCGCAGATACGCAGTATTTT
CASSSSGADTQYF
>TRBV5-1|TRBJ2-3|few|TRBD2
TGCGCCAGCACCCGGCTAGCGGGGGGGACAGATACGCAGTATTTT
CASTRLAGGTDTQYF